These 24 T cell receptor beta chains share one sample of origin, sequenced in a study of cytomegalovirus exposure and HLA in healthy donors. Amplification used 60 Vbeta primers and 13 Jbeta primers. Method: immunoSEQ multiplex PCR; TCRdb's copy keeps in-frame clones and lacks some. The data contain a few hundred thousand clones, 65% to 85% of them seen just once; the ten biggest clones take up approximately 2.1%. Sample: PBMCs. Every receptor here comes from a female donor in good health and CMV-seronegative.

The CDR3 spells CARGSGGDNEQFF. Here the CDR3 DNA reads TGTGCCAGAGGATCGGGAGGCGACAATGAGCAGTTCTTC. This chain links TRBV6-4 with TRBJ2-1; 7 bases align to TRBD2. CDR1 and CDR2 (germline): MRHNA, SNTAGT. Trimming cost V 9 bases and J 5 bases; bases outside gene matches: 7. This CDR3 is built from 13 residues.

In its sample, this clone was seen once. The rearrangement links TRBV7-2 to TRBJ1-2; D perhaps matches TRBD1 (6 bases). V gave up 5 bases and J gave up 3 bases, with 13 bases separating them. Germline V gives CDR1 SGHTA, CDR2 FQGNSA. The CDR3 spans 14 residues. The CDR3 sequence is CASSPGQSDYGYTF. The DNA for the CDR3 is TGTGCCAGCAGCCCTGGACAGAGCGACTATGGCTACACCTTC.

The chain links TRBV6-1 to TRBJ2-7, with D perhaps matching TRBD2 (5 bases). The CDR3 contains 15 residues. From germline, CDR1 is MNHNS and CDR2 SASEGT. The V gene lost 7 bases and the J gene lost 4 bases, with 20 bases spanning the gap. This CDR3 reads CASKQEVGSTYEQYF. CDR3 DNA sequence: TGTGCCAGCAAGCAGGAGGTGGGGTCGACTTACGAGCAGTACTTC.

V gene TRBV29-1 combines with J gene TRBJ2-3; 10 bases match TRBD2. J lost 8 bases, V lost 8 bases, and 13 bases had no gene match. This CDR3 is 14 amino acids long. Germline V gene lookup returns CDR1 SQVTM and CDR2 ANQGSEA. The chain's CDR3 is CSMGLAYLQGTQYF. The CDR3, as DNA: TGCAGCATGGGACTAGCGTATCTTCAGGGTACGCAGTATTTT.

The V and J genes are TRBV28 and TRBJ2-2; D possibly corresponds to TRBD1 (6 bases). This CDR3 has 14 amino acids. Trimming took 6 bases from V and 5 from J, leaving 13 bases between them. Germline loops: CDR1 MDHEN, CDR2 SYDVKM. The CDR3 coding sequence is TGTGCCAGCAGGGCGGACAGAGGGACCGGGGAGCTGTTTTTT. Protein sequence: CASRADRGTGELFF.

The genes are TRBV19 and TRBJ1-2; tentatively, D is TRBD1 (6 bases). The CDR3 spans 14 residues. Germline CDR1 is LNHDA and CDR2 is SQIVND (reference sequence). V lost 7 bases to trimming and J lost 1 base, with 13 bases between them. In DNA, the CDR3 is TGTGCCAGTACTACAGGGTCCCGTAACTATGGCTACACCTTC. The encoded protein is CASTTGSRNYGYTF.

The chain joins TRBV6-1 to TRBJ2-7; D perhaps matches TRBD2 (5 bases). This CDR3 has 19 residues. Germline-derived CDR1 and CDR2 are MNHNS and SASEGT. The V and J ends lost 0 bases and 0 bases respectively, with 21 bases between them. The CDR3 is CASSEATWRRTRSSYEQYF. The CDR3 bases are TGTGCCAGCAGTGAAGCGACGTGGCGGCGTACTAGGAGCTCCTACGAGCAGTACTTC.

The V gene is TRBV10-3, the J gene TRBJ2-3; 10 nucleotides match TRBD1. The CDR3 runs 14 residues. Trimming cost V 11 bases and J 4 bases; bases outside gene matches: 9. Germline CDR1 and CDR2: ENHRY and SYGVKD. CDR3 DNA sequence: TGTGCCGTAGGACAGGGGGTGGGTTCAGATACGCAGTATTTT. It is translated as CAVGQGVGSDTQYF.

The chain joins TRBV6-1 to TRBJ1-5; D ambiguous. The CDR3 has 15 residues. V gave up 2 bases and J gave up 0 bases, with 8 bases separating them. CDR1 is MNHNS and CDR2 is SASEGT in the germline V gene. The CDR3 sequence: CASSENGYSNQPQHF. CDR3 DNA sequence: TGTGCCAGCAGTGAAAACGGGTATAGCAATCAGCCCCAGCATTTT.

The chain employs TRBV11-2 and TRBJ2-7, with 7 bases aligning to TRBD1. Trimming cost V 5 bases and J 2 bases; bases outside gene matches: 3. This CDR3 contains 13 residues. The germline V gene has CDR1 SGHAT and CDR2 FQNNGV. In DNA form, the CDR3 reads TGTGCCAGCAGCGTCGGGACAGCCTACGAGCAGTACTTC. Translation: CASSVGTAYEQYF.

The V call is TRBV7-2, the J call TRBJ1-5; D possibly corresponds to TRBD1 (5 bases). CDR3 length: 16 residues. The V end lost 0 bases, the J end lost 0 bases, and 9 bases lay between the germline ends. Per germline, CDR1 SGHTA and CDR2 FQGNSA. In DNA, the CDR3 is TGTGCCAGCAGCTTAGCGGCAGGGTTTAGCAATCAGCCCCAGCATTTT. Translation: CASSLAAGFSNQPQHF.

This clone has just a few counts. J is TRBJ1-5 and V is TRBV27; 10 bases fit TRBD1. Trimming at V came to 6 bases and at J to 6 bases, leaving 5 bases not matched to a gene. Per the germline V gene, CDR1 is MNHEY and CDR2 is SMNVEV (reference sequence). The CDR3 covers 14 residues. The CDR3 here is CASSGQGGGQPQHF. CDR3 in DNA: TGTGCCAGCAGCGGACAGGGGGGAGGTCAGCCCCAGCATTTT.

Concerning this clone: The same CDR3 can be traced to other DNA sequences in this sample. The rearrangement joins TRBV5-1 to TRBJ2-7; D may be TRBD2 (5 bases). Germline V gives CDR1 SGHRS, CDR2 YFSETQ. V was clipped by 0 bases and J by 1 base, with 8 bases between them. This CDR3 is built from 14 residues. CDR3 DNA: TGCGCCAGCAGCTTGGAGGCGGGTTCCTACGAGCAGTACTTC. Its protein is CASSLEAGSYEQYF.

The V call is TRBV13, the J call TRBJ2-2, with 9 nucleotides matching TRBD2. Germline lookup yields CDR1 PRHDT and CDR2 FYEKMQ (reference sequence). The CDR3 contains 16 residues. The V gene end was trimmed by 5 bases and the J gene end by 5 bases; junction bases not matched to a gene: 9. The CDR3 spells CASSPPSREGTGELFF. CDR3 DNA: TGTGCCAGCAGCCCCCCCTCGCGGGAGGGGACCGGGGAGCTGTTTTTT.

In the case of this clone: The junction differs from germline at one of its ends, possibly a read error. The chain is built from TRBV4-2 and TRBJ2-3; TRBD1 agrees at 11 bases. Germline V lookup: CDR1 LGHNA, CDR2 YNFKEQ. The length of the CDR3 is 16 residues. The CDR3 loop reads CASNQLDRGLPDTQYF. The CDR3 DNA is TGTGCCAGCAACCAACTGGACAGGGGGCTTCCAGATACGCAGTATTTT.

The chain is built from TRBV15 and TRBJ2-1, with TRBD2 matching over 12 bases. This CDR3 is built from 15 residues. The V and J ends lost 1 base and 7 bases, in that order; junction bases with no gene match: 2. Germline V CDR1 and CDR2: LNHNV, YYDKDF (reference sequence). CDR3 in amino acids: CATSRASGRVNEQFF. In DNA form, the CDR3 reads TGTGCCACCAGCAGAGCTAGCGGGAGGGTGAATGAGCAGTTCTTC.

This chain joins TRBV7-2 and TRBJ2-1, with 7 bases fitting TRBD2. The CDR3 consists of 17 residues. Germline V gives CDR1 SGHTA, CDR2 FQGNSA. V gave up 3 bases and J gave up 4 bases; unmatched junction bases: 12. Here the CDR3 DNA reads TGTGCCAGCAGCTTTCATCCATCAGCGGGATTTTACAATGAGCAGTTCTTC. Translating gives CASSFHPSAGFYNEQFF.

V is TRBV29-1 and J is TRBJ1-1; D uncertain. The V and J ends lost 7 bases and 7 bases respectively, with 19 bases between them. The germline gives CDR1 SQVTM, CDR2 ANQGSEA. The CDR3 extends over 13 amino acids. CDR3 in amino acids: CSAMGGVRGEAFF. CDR3 sequence (DNA): TGCAGCGCTATGGGCGGGGTTCGGGGTGAAGCTTTCTTT. The full variable domain, with the rest looked up from reference TRBV29-1 and TRBJ1-1, is SAVISQKPSRDICQRGTSLTIQCQVDSQVTMMFWYRQQPGQSLTLIATANQGSEATYESGFVIDKFPISRPNLTFSTLTVSNMSPEDSSIYLCSAMGGVRGEAFFGQGTRLTVV.

The genes are TRBV18 and TRBJ2-1; 10 nucleotides agree with TRBD2. Germline V gene data show CDR1 as KGHSH and CDR2 as LQKENI. The CDR3 is 16 amino acids. Trimming at V came to 2 bases and at J to 8 bases, leaving 9 bases not matched to a gene. CDR3 residues: CASSPLNKAGGDEQFF. The CDR3, as DNA: TGTGCCAGCTCACCATTGAATAAAGCGGGAGGGGATGAGCAGTTCTTC.

In DNA, the CDR3 is TGTGCCAGCAGTGAAGCTCCCGGAGCGATTTCCTACGAGCAGTACTTC. The encoded protein is CASSEAPGAISYEQYF. The rearrangement uses TRBV6-1 and TRBJ2-7; no definite D call. Trimming shortened V by 0 bases and J by 1 base, and 13 bases separated the two germline ends. This CDR3 region has 16 residues. The germline V gene has CDR1 MNHNS and CDR2 SASEGT.

As to this clone: The junction shows a germline mismatch at one end, possibly a read error. This sample also contains other DNA sequences that code for the same CDR3. The chain couples TRBV18 to TRBJ1-1, with D maybe TRBD1 (6 bases). The CDR3 has 13 residues. Germline-derived CDR1 and CDR2 are KGHSH and LQKENI. CDR3 region: CASSPSRDIEAFF. In DNA form, the CDR3 reads TGTGCCAGCTCACCAAGTAGGGACATAGAAGCCTTCTTT.

This clone has more than one count but fewer than ten. The chain couples TRBV2 to TRBJ1-2; TRBD1 aligns across 8 bases. Germline V gene lookup returns CDR1 SNHLY and CDR2 FYNNEI. J was trimmed by 7 bases and V by 8 bases; bases with no gene match: 0. This CDR3 has 10 amino acids. The CDR3 loop is CASGQGGYTF. The CDR3 nucleotides are TGTGCCAGCGGACAGGGTGGCTACACCTTC.

The chain links TRBV5-1 to TRBJ2-5; D is perhaps TRBD1 (5 bases). The CDR3 is made up of 13 amino acids. V lost 0 bases and J 3 bases, leaving 6 bases between the germline ends. Germline V gives CDR1 SGHRS, CDR2 YFSETQ. CDR3 nucleotides: TGCGCCAGCAGCTTGGCGACAGAAGAGACCCAGTACTTC. This translates into CASSLATEETQYF.

This chain uses TRBV15 with TRBJ2-4; 12 nucleotides align to TRBD2. The CDR3 has 14 residues. V trimming: 9 bases; J trimming: 6 bases; junction bases outside the gene matches: 6. Germline assignment: CDR1 LNHNV and CDR2 YYDKDF (reference sequence). The CDR3: CATTSGRNLNIQYF. CDR3 nucleotides: TGTGCCACAACTAGCGGGAGGAATCTAAACATTCAGTACTTC. Full variable domain (rest looked up from reference TRBV15 and TRBJ2-4): DAMVIQNPRYQVTQFGKPVTLSCSQTLNHNVMYWYQQKSSQAPKLLFHYYDKDFNNEADTPDNFQSRRPNTSFCFLDIRSPGLGDTAMYLCATTSGRNLNIQYFGAGTRLSVL.